The T cell receptor (beta chain) described here comes from a study of blood T cell repertoires in COVID-19 (dated by TCRdb to the early 2020s). Background for the entire study: The collaborator samples originated in the United States, Italy and Spain and spanned the acute and convalescent phases of COVID-19. The samples were drawn from two sources: the first 160 participants of the ongoing ImmuneRACE study, and over 1,000 subjects contributed by 6 global collaborators. The material from the prospective study consisted of cDNA or gDNA derived from T cells, B-cell-depleted T cells, or PBMCs. Deeply sampled blood TCRbeta repertoires from subjects exposed to, actively infected with, or recovered from COVID-19 were included in the dataset. The repertoires were released in a freely available public database meant as a resource for research on the immune response to SARS-CoV-2. Nearly every sample came with metadata listing a de-identified subject ID, COVID-19 status, age in years and sex. Where HLA class I and class II types were available, the types were taken from metadata supplied by the sample provider, not from assay-based typing. The investigation overall reported the following: The amount of clinical and demographic metadata varied by source and participant and was provided uncurated.

TCRbeta CDR3 regions were amplified from genomic DNA by means of the immunoSEQ Assay, a bias-controlled multiplex PCR. Under the source paper's analysis protocol: The number of nucleated cells in each sample was estimated from the amplification of reference gene primers within the assay. To quantify the absolute abundance of each unique TCRbeta CDR3 rearrangement, sequence reads were collapsed and filtered. Productive Simpson clonality was computed per sample as the square root of Simpson's diversity index over productive rearrangements. TCRdb obtained this table from immuneACCESS and retained in-frame rearrangements with V and J assigned. These tables miss some clones; where compared with another copy, unresolved V genes account for less than half of the shortfall, and the remainder is unexplained. V, J and clone size were drawn from that table, and D and trimming were deduced from the DNA. The sample records some 180,000 clones, roughly 84% of which are singletons. The ten largest clones take up around 3.1% of the sample.

Looking up the germline V gene yields CDR1 SGHTA and CDR2 FQGNSA. Its CDR3 holds 14 amino acids, cysteine through phenylalanine. Only the CDR3 portion is preserved as DNA: 42 bases, with reading frame beginning at the first base. V is pruned by 3 bases and J by 5 bases, leaving 3 bases of the junction without a gene match. The count of this clone is one. Its antigen specificity is not known. No much larger clone is present one base from it, and per-base qualities are unavailable. In the prospective study, participants were roughly 18 to 100 years old, resided in under 30 geographic areas of the United States, and were enrolled through a virtual design. In the prospective study, cohorts were assigned on the basis of participant-reported clinical history obtained from a screening survey and a study questionnaire. A participant counted as exposed if, within 2 weeks of entering the study, that participant had been in contact with someone who had a PCR-confirmed or clinician-diagnosed COVID-19 case. Each participant in the prospective study had whole blood, serum and a nasopharyngeal or oropharyngeal swab collected by mobile phlebotomists. Prospective study participants could optionally give additional blood draws and questionnaires over an approximately two-month period. Prospective study blood samples were shipped either frozen or at room temperature before DNA extraction.

The sequenced material came from PBMCs or T cells enriched from blood (not recorded which). In this chain, TRBV7-2 is recombined with TRBJ1-2, and 10 junctional nucleotides match TRBD1. The sequence derives from a woman in her twenties or thirties who had been exposed to COVID-19. The DNA is TGTGCCAGCAGCTTCGGACAGGGGGTTTATGGCTACACCTTC. This encodes CASSFGQGVYGYTF.